This section outlines one TCR beta chain sequence together with its context. Different DNA sequences within this sample yield the same CDR3. This entry belongs to a study of control samples from healthy donors and cancer patients. With V trimmed by 9 bases and J by 4 bases, 24 bases remained unmatched. The CDR3 length is 20 residues. Germline lookup yields CDR1 MDHEN and CDR2 SYDVKM. TCRdb's copy holds only in-frame clones and misses some; the assay was immunoSEQ multiplex PCR. The sample includes roughly 120,000 clones, less than 95% seen only once; the top ten take 3.6%. The sequence was obtained from a man younger than 45 in good health. The sequenced sample consisted of blood. The gene calls are TRBV28 and TRBJ2-3; 11 nucleotides align to TRBD2. For the CDR3, the DNA is TGTGCCAGTAGGCCGGGGCTAGGTGGTAGCGGGGGGGCCCGGGCAGATACGCAGTATTTT. Protein sequence: CASRPGLGGSGGARADTQYF.